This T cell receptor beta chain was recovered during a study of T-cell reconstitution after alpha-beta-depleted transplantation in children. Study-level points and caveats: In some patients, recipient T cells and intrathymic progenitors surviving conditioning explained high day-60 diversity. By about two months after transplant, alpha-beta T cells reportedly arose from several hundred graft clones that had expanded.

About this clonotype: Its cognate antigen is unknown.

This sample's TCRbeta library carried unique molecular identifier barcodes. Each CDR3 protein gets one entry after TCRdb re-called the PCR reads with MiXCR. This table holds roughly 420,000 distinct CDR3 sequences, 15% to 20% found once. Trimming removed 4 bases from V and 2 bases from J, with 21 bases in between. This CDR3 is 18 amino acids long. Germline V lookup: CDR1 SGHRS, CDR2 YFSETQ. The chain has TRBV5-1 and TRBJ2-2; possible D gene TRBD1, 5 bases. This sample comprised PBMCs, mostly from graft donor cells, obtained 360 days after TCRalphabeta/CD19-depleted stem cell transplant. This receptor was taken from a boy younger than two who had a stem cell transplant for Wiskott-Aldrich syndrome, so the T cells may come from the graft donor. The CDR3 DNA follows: TGCGCCAGCAGCCCTTGGACAATTTGGGGTCTCAACACCGGGGAGCTGTTTTTT. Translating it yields CASSPWTIWGLNTGELFF.